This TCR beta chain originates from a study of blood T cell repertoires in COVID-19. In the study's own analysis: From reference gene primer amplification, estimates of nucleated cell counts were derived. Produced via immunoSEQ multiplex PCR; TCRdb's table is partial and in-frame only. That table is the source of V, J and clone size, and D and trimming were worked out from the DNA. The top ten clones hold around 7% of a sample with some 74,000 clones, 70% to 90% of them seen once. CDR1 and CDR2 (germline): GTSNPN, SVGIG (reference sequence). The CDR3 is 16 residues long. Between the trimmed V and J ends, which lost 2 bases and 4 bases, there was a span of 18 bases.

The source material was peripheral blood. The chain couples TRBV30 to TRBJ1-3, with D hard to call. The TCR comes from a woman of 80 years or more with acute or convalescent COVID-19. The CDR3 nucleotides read TGTGCCTGGAGTCCTCGGACTGGCCCGGGAGGAAACACCATATATTTT. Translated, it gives CAWSPRTGPGGNTIYF.